A single sample is the source of the 28 T cell receptor beta chains below, sequenced in a study of T cell repertoires in cytomegalovirus infection. Their antigens remain unidentified. TCRdb recomputed calls from the reads with MiXCR, one row per CDR3 protein. The repertoire holds hundreds of thousands of distinct CDR3 sequences, with roughly 33% as singletons. The specimen comprised cultured CD8+ T cells from PBMCs, sampled from culture after CMV antigen stimulation. Every receptor here comes from a human donor in good health (CMV status not recorded). Some clones in this sample may be carry-over from other donors' samples.

The chain employs TRBV9 and TRBJ2-1, with 7 positions matching TRBD2. The CDR3 consists of 17 residues. V dropped 2 bases and J dropped 8; count of bases not matched to a gene: 16. Germline lookup yields CDR1 SGDLS and CDR2 YYNGEE. The CDR3 coding sequence is TGTGCCAGCAGCGTGTTGGTTAGCGGGCCCCCTACGGATGAGCAGTTCTTC. Translation gives CASSVLVSGPPTDEQFF.

To note about this clonotype: A much larger clone lies one base from this, so it may be a read error. V and J are TRBV2 and TRBJ2-7; D unclear. CDR1 is SNHLY and CDR2 is FYNNEI in the germline V gene. The CDR3 covers 12 residues. This CDR3 reads CANSEIAYEQYV. For the CDR3, the DNA is TGTGCCAACAGTGAAATAGCCTACGAGCAGTACGTC.

The sample holds a few counts of this clonotype. The rearrangement links TRBV7-9 to TRBJ1-2; a possible D gene is TRBD1 (6 bases). Trimming left V 5 bases short and J 4 bases short, with 14 bases between. The germline V gene encodes CDR1 SEHNR and CDR2 FQNEAQ (reference sequence). This CDR3 has 14 residues. CDR3 bases: TGTGCCAGCAGCACCGGGACAAGAGCCTATGGCTACACCTTC. Amino acid sequence: CASSTGTRAYGYTF.

This clonotype occurred a few times. V and J are TRBV7-8 and TRBJ2-1, with 16 bases lining up with TRBD2. The CDR3 runs to 21 residues. The V segment lost 2 bases and the J segment 8 bases; nucleotides outside the gene matches: 18. Germline V gene data show CDR1 as SGHVS and CDR2 as FQNEAQ. CDR3 residues: CASSLYARDGTSGGGRDEQFF. In DNA form, the CDR3 reads TGTGCCAGCAGCTTATACGCTCGGGATGGGACTAGCGGGGGGGGGCGGGATGAGCAGTTCTTC.

V and J are TRBV2 and TRBJ1-6; D possibly corresponds to TRBD1 (5 bases). V was cut by 0 bases and J by 12 bases, with 15 bases left in between. The CDR3 is 15 residues long. Germline V gives CDR1 SNHLY, CDR2 FYNNEI. The CDR3, as DNA: TGTGCCAGCAGTGAAGCCGGCCAGGGAGGAGGACCCCTCCACTTT. It is translated as CASSEAGQGGGPLHF.

V usage is TRBV25-1 and J usage is TRBJ2-3; D remains ambiguous. The V end was cut by 3 bases, the J end by 6 bases, with 7 bases between. The CDR3 totals 12 residues. The V gene's germline CDR1 is MGHDK and CDR2 SYGVNS. The CDR3 is CASSESWDTQYF. CDR3 DNA: TGTGCCAGCAGTGAGAGTTGGGATACGCAGTATTTT.

The chain has TRBV7-8 and TRBJ2-1; 7 positions agree with TRBD2. The CDR3 consists of 17 residues. Germline V CDR1 and CDR2: SGHVS, FQNEAQ. V lost 7 bases, J lost 3 bases, and 15 bases stayed unmatched. The CDR3 sequence: CASNLIPWTRGYNEQFF. DNA for the CDR3: TGTGCCAGCAACCTAATACCGTGGACTAGGGGCTACAATGAGCAGTTCTTC. Combining the CDR3 with reference TRBV7-8 and TRBJ2-1 gives the whole variable domain GAGVSQSPRYKVAKRGQDVALRCDPISGHVSLFWYQQALGQGPEFLTYFQNEAQLDKSGLPSDRFFAERPEGSVSTLKIQRTQQEDSAVYLCASNLIPWTRGYNEQFFGPGTRLTVL.

CDR3 coding DNA: TGTGCCAGCAGCACCCGGGACAGGCTGTCAGATGAGCAGTTCTTC. Amino acid sequence: CASSTRDRLSDEQFF. The chain has TRBV9 and TRBJ2-1; 8 bases map to TRBD1. This CDR3 spans 15 amino acids. V lost 4 bases, J lost 8 bases, and 11 bases stayed unmatched. Germline V gene lookup returns CDR1 SGDLS and CDR2 YYNGEE. The full variable domain, its missing parts supplied by reference TRBV9 and TRBJ2-1, is DSGVTQTPKHLITATGQRVTLRCSPRSGDLSVYWYQQSLDQGLQFLIQYYNGEERAKGNILERFSAQQFPDLHSELNLSSLELGDSALYFCASSTRDRLSDEQFFGPGTRLTVL.

V gene TRBV20-1 combines with J gene TRBJ1-2; perhaps TRBD1 as D (6 bases). Germline values: CDR1 DFQATT, CDR2 SNEGSKA (reference sequence). This CDR3 contains 16 residues. V lost 0 bases and J 4 bases, leaving 18 bases between the germline ends. The CDR3 is CSARDLGSRGIYGYTF. The CDR3 DNA reads TGCAGTGCTAGAGATTTAGGGTCAAGGGGGATCTATGGCTACACCTTC.

The chain couples TRBV7-2 to TRBJ2-7; 8 nucleotides match TRBD1. This CDR3 comprises 16 residues. Germline CDR1 SGHTA, CDR2 FQGNSA. V was clipped by 5 bases and J by 0 bases; unmatched bases: 9. The CDR3 loop is CASSITGGSSSYEQYF. In DNA, the CDR3 is TGTGCCAGCAGCATTACAGGGGGATCGAGCTCCTACGAGCAGTACTTC.

This chain connects TRBV7-8 to TRBJ2-7; 8 nucleotides align to TRBD1. Trimming cost V 6 bases and J 2 bases; bases outside gene matches: 9. Germline values: CDR1 SGHVS, CDR2 FQNEAQ. This CDR3 has 15 amino acids. The CDR3 DNA follows: TGTGCCAGCAGTCCGACCGGGACAGGCGCCTACGAGCAGTACTTC. This translates into CASSPTGTGAYEQYF.

The chain carries TRBV9 and TRBJ1-1; no definite D call. Germline V CDR1 and CDR2: SGDLS, YYNGEE. The CDR3 contains 14 residues. V lost 0 bases and J lost 5, with 11 bases in between. Here the CDR3 DNA reads TGTGCCAGCAGCGTAGATACCCCGCGGACTGAAGCTTTCTTT. It codes for CASSVDTPRTEAFF.

The chain couples TRBV7-6 to TRBJ2-3; TRBD2 matches 7 bases. There are 15 residues in the CDR3. With V trimmed by 4 bases and J by 2 bases, 6 bases remained unmatched. Per the germline V gene, CDR1 is SGHVS and CDR2 is FNYEAQ. DNA for the CDR3: TGTGCCAGCAGCTGGAGCGGGGCAAACACAGATACGCAGTATTTT. Residues: CASSWSGANTDTQYF.

This clonotype was seen a handful of times. V is TRBV7-6 and J is TRBJ1-1, with D perhaps matching TRBD1 (5 bases). Per the germline V gene, CDR1 is SGHVS and CDR2 is FNYEAQ. There are 16 residues in the CDR3. V lost 4 bases and J lost 4, with 19 bases in between. CDR3 protein: CASSSADGGVGTEAFF. For the CDR3, the DNA is TGTGCCAGCAGCTCCGCCGATGGAGGGGTAGGCACTGAAGCTTTCTTT.

This clonotype was picked up many times. One end of the junction does not line up with germline, which may come from a read error. The J gene is TRBJ1-1, the V gene TRBV5-1; 9 bases map to TRBD1. Germline assignment: CDR1 SGHRS and CDR2 YFSETQ. The CDR3 sequence is 14 residues long. CDR3 sequence reads: CASSSGQGNTEAFF. The CDR3 DNA reads TGTGCCAGCAGCTCGGGACAGGGGAACACTGAAGCTTTCTTT.

V is TRBV2 and J is TRBJ2-5; TRBD1 or TRBD2 may be the D gene (6 bases each). CDR3 length: 16 residues. Germline loops: CDR1 SNHLY, CDR2 FYNNEI. V was trimmed by 7 bases and J by 5 bases, leaving 23 bases between them. The CDR3 DNA sequence: TGTGCCAGCATGCTTAACAGGGAGGTCTGGCGGGAGACCCAGTACTTC. Protein product: CASMLNREVWRETQYF.

This clonotype was found a few times. V gene TRBV7-9 combines with J gene TRBJ1-2; D gene uncertain. The CDR3 runs to 9 residues. V dropped 5 bases and J dropped 13 bases, with 8 bases sitting between them. The germline V gene encodes CDR1 SEHNR and CDR2 FQNEAQ (reference sequence). DNA for the CDR3: TGTGCCAGCAGCCGGGAAGGCACCTTC. Translated, it gives CASSREGTF.

This clonotype turned up a few times. The V and J genes are TRBV9 and TRBJ1-3; D ambiguous. This CDR3 has 12 residues. Trimming removed 0 bases from V and 3 bases from J, with 1 base in between. The germline V gene has CDR1 SGDLS and CDR2 YYNGEE. CDR3 in amino acids: CASSVDGNTIYF. The CDR3 DNA sequence: TGTGCCAGCAGCGTAGATGGAAACACCATATATTTT.

This clonotype has a count of ten or more. This chain uses TRBV7-2 with TRBJ1-4; D is uncertain. The V end was cut by 5 bases, the J end by 6 bases, with 13 bases between. The CDR3 runs to 14 residues. Germline CDR1 is SGHTA and CDR2 is FQGNSA. This chain's CDR3 is CASSPEGMDEKLFF. CDR3 nucleotide sequence: TGTGCCAGCAGCCCCGAGGGCATGGATGAAAAACTGTTTTTT.

This clonotype appeared a few times. The J gene is TRBJ2-1, the V gene TRBV7-4; D call uncertain. V was cut by 8 bases and J by 4 bases, with 12 bases left in between. CDR3 length equals 13 residues. Germline V gene data show CDR1 as SGHVT and CDR2 as SQSDAQ. The CDR3, as DNA: TGTGCCAGCGTAGGTCCGAGGTACAATGAGCAGTTCTTC. This encodes CASVGPRYNEQFF.

This clonotype was counted at least ten times. This chain joins TRBV6-1 and TRBJ2-5; D is tentatively TRBD1 or TRBD2 (5 bases each). Germline CDR1 reads MNHNS; CDR2 reads SASEGT. The CDR3 sequence is 19 residues long. V gave up 6 bases and J gave up 2 bases, with 28 bases separating them. CDR3 amino acids: CASSMSGAQTSREQETQYF. The DNA for the CDR3 is TGTGCCAGCAGCATGAGCGGCGCCCAGACGAGCAGGGAACAAGAGACCCAGTACTTC.

The CDR3 DNA sequence: TGTGCCACCAGCAGAGATAGGGCGGACCGAGCTAACTATGGCTACACCTTC. Translating gives CATSRDRADRANYGYTF. This chain links TRBV15 with TRBJ1-2; D uncertain. From germline, CDR1 is LNHNV and CDR2 YYDKDF (reference sequence). The CDR3 spans 17 residues. Trimming left V 0 bases short and J 0 bases short, with 14 bases between.

J is TRBJ1-2 and V is TRBV12-5, with TRBD1 matching 9 bases. Per germline, CDR1 LGHNT and CDR2 FRNRAP. V dropped 3 bases and J dropped 0; count of bases not matched to a gene: 11. The CDR3 runs to 18 residues. CDR3 in amino acids: CASGFTRQGESSNYGYTF. CDR3 bases: TGTGCTAGTGGTTTCACTCGACAGGGGGAGTCCTCTAACTATGGCTACACCTTC.

The V gene is TRBV15, the J gene TRBJ2-2; TRBD2 is a possible D gene (5 bases). CDR3 size: 15 residues. The germline gives CDR1 LNHNV, CDR2 YYDKDF (reference sequence). V lost 0 bases to trimming and J lost 8 bases, with 13 bases between them. Written as DNA, the CDR3 is TGTGCCACCAGCAGAGATTCGAGGGCCCCGGGGGAGCTGTTTTTT. Its protein product is CATSRDSRAPGELFF.

V usage is TRBV7-9 and J usage is TRBJ2-5, with 11 bases that match TRBD2. The CDR3 is 16 residues long. CDR1 and CDR2 from the germline V gene are SEHNR and FQNEAQ (reference sequence). Unmatched junction bases numbered 9, after V lost 5 bases and J lost 4 bases. CDR3 sequence reads: CASSEAASGGLETQYF. The CDR3 nucleotides are TGTGCCAGCAGCGAAGCGGCTAGCGGGGGGTTAGAGACCCAGTACTTC.

The rearrangement uses TRBV4-1 and TRBJ1-2; 8 bases are a match to TRBD1. The CDR3 extends over 15 amino acids. The V segment lost 3 bases and the J segment 3 bases; nucleotides outside the gene matches: 6. Germline lookup yields CDR1 MGHRA and CDR2 YSYEKL. The CDR3 DNA reads as TGCGCCAGCAGCCAGGTGGGACAGGCCGACTATGGCTACACCTTC. This sequence encodes CASSQVGQADYGYTF.

A remark on this clonotype: A much larger clone sits a single nucleotide away, making a read error possible. The chain recombines TRBV12-3 or TRBV12-4 with TRBJ2-1, with a possible D match to TRBD2 (5 bases). V lost 3 bases and J lost 7, with 19 bases in between. This CDR3 has 16 amino acids. The CDR3: CASSFALTKSGNEQFF. The CDR3 DNA follows: TGTGCCAGCAGTTTTGCCCTCACGAAGTCGGGGAATGAGCAGTTCTTC.

The J gene is TRBJ2-1, the V gene TRBV5-5, with 10 bases lining up with TRBD1. The V gene end was trimmed by 1 base and the J gene end by 8 bases; junction bases not matched to a gene: 3. Germline V gene data show CDR1 as SGHKS and CDR2 as YYEKEE (reference sequence). The CDR3 totals 14 residues. In nucleotides, the CDR3 is TGTGCCAGCAGCTTGCCCGGGACAGGGGATGAGCAGTTCTTC. Translation gives CASSLPGTGDEQFF.